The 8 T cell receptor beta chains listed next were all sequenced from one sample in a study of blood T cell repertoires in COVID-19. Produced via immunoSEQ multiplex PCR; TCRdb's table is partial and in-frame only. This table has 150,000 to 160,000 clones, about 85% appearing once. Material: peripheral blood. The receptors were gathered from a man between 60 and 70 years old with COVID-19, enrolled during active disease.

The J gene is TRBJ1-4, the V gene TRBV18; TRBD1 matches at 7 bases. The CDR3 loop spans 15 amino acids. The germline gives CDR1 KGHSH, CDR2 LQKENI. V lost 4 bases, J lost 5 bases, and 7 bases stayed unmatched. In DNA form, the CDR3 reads TGTGCCAGCTCACTAAACAGGGGTGCAAATGAAAAACTGTTTTTT. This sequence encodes CASSLNRGANEKLFF.

This CDR3 reads CASSFQQGDGYTF. The CDR3, as DNA: TGTGCCAGCAGTTTTCAACAGGGAGATGGCTACACCTTC. The chain carries TRBV12-3 or TRBV12-4 and TRBJ1-2, with a weak D call TRBD1 (6 bases). The CDR3 has 13 amino acids. V was shortened by 3 bases and J by 6 bases, with 11 bases between the two germline ends.

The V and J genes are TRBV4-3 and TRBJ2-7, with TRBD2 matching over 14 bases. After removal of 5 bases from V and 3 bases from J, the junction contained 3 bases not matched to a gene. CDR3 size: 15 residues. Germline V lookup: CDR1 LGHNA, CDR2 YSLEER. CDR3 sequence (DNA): TGCGCCAGCAGCAAAGGGACTAGCGGGAGCTACGAGCAGTACTTC. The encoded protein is CASSKGTSGSYEQYF.

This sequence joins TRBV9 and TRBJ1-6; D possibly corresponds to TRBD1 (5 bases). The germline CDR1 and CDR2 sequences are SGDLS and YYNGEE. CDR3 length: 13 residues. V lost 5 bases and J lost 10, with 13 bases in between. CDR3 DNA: TGTGCCAGCAGGGGGGGAGTCGGGTCACCCCTCCACTTT. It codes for CASRGGVGSPLHF.

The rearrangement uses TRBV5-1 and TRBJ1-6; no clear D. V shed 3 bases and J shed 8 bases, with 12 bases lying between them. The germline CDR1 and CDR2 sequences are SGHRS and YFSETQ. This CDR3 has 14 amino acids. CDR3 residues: CASSSGLIDSPLHF. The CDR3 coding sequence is TGCGCCAGCAGCTCCGGACTTATCGATTCACCCCTCCACTTT.

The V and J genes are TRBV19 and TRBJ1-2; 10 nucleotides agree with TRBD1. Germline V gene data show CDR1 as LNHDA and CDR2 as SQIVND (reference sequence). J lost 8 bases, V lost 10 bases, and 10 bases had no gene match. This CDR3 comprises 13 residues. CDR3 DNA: TGTGCCACCAGGACAGGGGGAACCTTCGGCTACACCTTC. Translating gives CATRTGGTFGYTF. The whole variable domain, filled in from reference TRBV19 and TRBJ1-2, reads DGGITQSPKYLFRKEGQNVTLSCEQNLNHDAMYWYRQDPGQGLRLIYYSQIVNDFQKGDIAEGYSVSREKKESFPLTVTSAQKNPTAFYLCATRTGGTFGYTFGSGTRLTVV.

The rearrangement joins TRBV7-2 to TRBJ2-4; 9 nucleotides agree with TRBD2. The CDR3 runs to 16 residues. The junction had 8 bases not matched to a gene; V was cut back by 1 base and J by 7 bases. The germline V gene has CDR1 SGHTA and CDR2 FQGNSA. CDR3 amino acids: CASSLVGSGTSNIQYF. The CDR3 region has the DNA TGTGCCAGCAGCTTAGTAGGGTCGGGGACTAGCAACATTCAGTACTTC. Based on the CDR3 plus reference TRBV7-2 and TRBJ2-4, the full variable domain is GAGVSQSPSNKVTEKGKDVELRCDPISGHTALYWYRQSLGQGLEFLIYFQGNSAPDKSGLPSDRFSAERTGGSVSTLTIQRTQQEDSAVYLCASSLVGSGTSNIQYFGAGTRLSVL.

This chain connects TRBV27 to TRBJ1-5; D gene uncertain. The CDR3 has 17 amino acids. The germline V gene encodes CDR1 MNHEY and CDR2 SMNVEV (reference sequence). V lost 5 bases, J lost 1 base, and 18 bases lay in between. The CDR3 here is CASSLRELGGSNQPQHF. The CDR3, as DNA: TGTGCCAGCAGTCTCCGCGAACTAGGCGGAAGCAATCAGCCCCAGCATTTT.